A selection of T cell receptor beta chains follows, all from one sample in a study of cytomegalovirus exposure and HLA in healthy donors. The table came from immunoSEQ multiplex PCR; TCRdb's copy has only in-frame clones and leaves some out. In the table there are 210,000 or so clones, 85% to 90% of which are singletons. Sequenced sample: PBMCs. The origin of the receptors is a human donor in good health. The CDR3 runs from the conserved cysteine through the conserved F or W. A D gene is named only where the DNA matches it firmly. Expanded clones get a size class; other rows say once, few or many, or leave the size out.

TRBJ2-3,once,TRBD2,TRBV12-5,CASGQGLAGTDTQYF,TGTGCTAGTGGTCAAGGACTAGCGGGCACAGATACGCAGTATTTT
TRBJ2-7,once,TRBD2,TRBV28,CASSLRGVHEQYF,TGTGCCAGCAGTTTACGGGGGGTACACGAGCAGTACTTC
TRBJ2-3,once,-,TRBV29-1,CSVEAGGDTQYF,TGCAGCGTTGAGGCAGGGGGGGATACGCAGTATTTT
TRBJ2-5,-,-,TRBV5-4,CASSPGGTSRETQYF,TGTGCCAGCAGCCCCGGGGGTACTAGCCGGGAGACCCAGTACTTC
TRBJ2-5,-,-,TRBV4-1,CASSPLLSGAYQETQYF,TGCGCCAGCAGCCCGCTGTTGAGCGGAGCGTACCAAGAGACCCAGTACTTC
TRBJ2-3,-,TRBD2,TRBV6-1,CASKQLAGGIDTQYF,TGTGCCAGCAAGCAACTAGCGGGAGGAATAGATACGCAGTATTTT
TRBJ2-3,-,-,TRBV5-1,CASRGSRSGTDTQYF,TGCGCCAGCAGGGGTTCTAGGTCCGGCACAGATACGCAGTATTTT
TRBJ2-1,-,TRBD2,TRBV7-3,CASSLSGRDFYNEQFF,TGTGCCAGCAGCTTGAGCGGGAGGGATTTCTACAATGAGCAGTTCTTC
TRBJ1-1,-,TRBD1,TRBV15,CATSGGTGSEAFF,TGTGCCACCAGCGGAGGGACAGGGTCTGAAGCTTTCTTT
TRBJ2-3,-,TRBD2,TRBV2,CASTGGSTDTQYF,TGTGCCAGCACGGGGGGGTCCACAGATACGCAGTATTTT
TRBJ2-1,-,-,TRBV2,CASSERSNEQFF,TGTGCCAGCAGTGAGAGGTCAAATGAGCAGTTCTTC
TRBJ2-5,-,-,TRBV5-1,CATSDSSYQETQYF,TGCGCCACATCAGACAGTTCTTACCAAGAGACCCAGTACTTC
TRBJ2-4,-,TRBD1,TRBV4-1,CASSQPTGGSSKNIQYF,TGCGCCAGCAGCCAGCCAACAGGGGGTAGTTCCAAAAACATTCAGTACTTC
TRBJ2-1,once,TRBD2,TRBV14,CASSPEAGPYNEQFF,TGTGCCAGCAGCCCCGAAGCGGGACCCTACAATGAGCAGTTCTTC
TRBJ2-3,once,-,TRBV29-1,CSVARDTQYF,TGCAGCGTTGCCAGGGATACGCAGTATTTT
TRBJ2-7,-,-,TRBV15,CATSRDLGSPSSYEQYF,TGTGCCACCAGCAGAGATTTGGGGAGCCCGAGCTCCTACGAGCAGTACTTC
TRBJ2-6,-,-,TRBV9,CASSVDPQGRWSGANVLTF,TGTGCCAGCAGCGTAGATCCCCAGGGAAGGTGGTCTGGGGCCAACGTCCTGACTTTC
TRBJ2-3,once,-,TRBV19,CASSIDTGSTDTQYF,TGTGCCAGTAGTATTGATACGGGTAGCACAGATACGCAGTATTTT
TRBJ2-5,-,TRBD1,TRBV27,CASSRSGTGMGGAQYF,TGTGCCAGCAGTAGATCAGGGACAGGGATGGGGGGGGCCCAGTACTTC
TRBJ2-5,-,TRBD2,TRBV29-1,CSVEDPVGTKETQYF,TGCAGCGTTGAAGACCCCGTCGGGACTAAAGAGACCCAGTACTTC
TRBJ2-3,-,-,TRBV2,CASTSRGGTDTQYF,TGTGCCAGCACCTCCAGGGGTGGCACAGATACGCAGTATTTT
TRBJ2-7,-,-,TRBV12-5,CASGLDRGGYEQYF,TGTGCTAGTGGTTTGGACAGGGGGGGCTACGAGCAGTACTTC